The rows below give T cell receptor beta chains drawn from one sample of a study of T cell responses to AZD1222 COVID-19 vaccine. TCRdb keeps only in-frame clones here, not all; method: immunoSEQ multiplex PCR. The sample shows roughly 120,000 clones, under 85% of them seen only once. Specimen: peripheral blood, collected on day 0 of AZD1222 vaccination. These TCRs come from an adult in good health. Each CDR3 is given with its conserved first and last residue. Each record gives: CDR3 protein, CDR3 DNA, clone size, CDR3 length, D gene, V gene, J gene. A D gene is named only where the DNA matches it firmly. Rows may omit the clone size; those that give it use once, few, many or a size class.

cdr3_aa: CASSRDRNYGYTF
cdr3_nt: TGTGCCAGCAGCCGGGACAGGAACTATGGCTACACCTTC
clone_size: .
cdr3_length: 13
d_call: TRBD1
v_call: TRBV3-1/TRBV3-2
j_call: TRBJ1-2

cdr3_aa: CATRDQGWDDEQYF
cdr3_nt: TGTGCCACAAGGGACCAGGGGTGGGATGACGAGCAGTACTTC
clone_size: .
cdr3_length: 14
d_call: .
v_call: TRBV6-5
j_call: TRBJ2-7

cdr3_aa: CASRKLGDEQFF
cdr3_nt: TGTGCCAGCAGAAAGTTGGGGGATGAGCAGTTCTTC
clone_size: few
cdr3_length: 12
d_call: .
v_call: TRBV12-3/TRBV12-4
j_call: TRBJ2-1

cdr3_aa: CASSLGGLDRNSPLHF
cdr3_nt: TGTGCCAGCAGCTTAGGTGGGTTGGACAGGAATTCACCCCTCCACTTT
clone_size: .
cdr3_length: 16
d_call: TRBD1
v_call: TRBV7-9
j_call: TRBJ1-6

cdr3_aa: CASRLQGLWDTEAFF
cdr3_nt: TGTGCCAGTAGATTGCAGGGTTTATGGGACACTGAAGCTTTCTTT
clone_size: .
cdr3_length: 15
d_call: .
v_call: TRBV19
j_call: TRBJ1-1

cdr3_aa: CASSLQGHTEAFF
cdr3_nt: TGTGCCAGCAGCTTACAGGGGCACACTGAAGCTTTCTTT
clone_size: .
cdr3_length: 13
d_call: .
v_call: TRBV7-2
j_call: TRBJ1-1

cdr3_aa: CASSALGGNNEQFF
cdr3_nt: TGTGCCAGCAGCGCCCTCGGCGGAAACAATGAGCAGTTCTTC
clone_size: .
cdr3_length: 14
d_call: .
v_call: TRBV7-3
j_call: TRBJ2-1

cdr3_aa: CASSLGRVNTEAFF
cdr3_nt: TGTGCCAGCAGTTTGGGGAGGGTGAACACTGAAGCTTTCTTT
clone_size: .
cdr3_length: 14
d_call: .
v_call: TRBV27
j_call: TRBJ1-1

cdr3_aa: CATGGQGFQETQYF
cdr3_nt: TGTGCCACGGGGGGACAGGGGTTCCAAGAGACCCAGTACTTC
clone_size: .
cdr3_length: 14
d_call: TRBD1
v_call: TRBV10-3
j_call: TRBJ2-5

cdr3_aa: CASSSTPRGPEAFF
cdr3_nt: TGTGCCAGCAGTTCAACACCCCGGGGACCTGAAGCTTTCTTT
clone_size: .
cdr3_length: 14
d_call: .
v_call: TRBV27
j_call: TRBJ1-1

cdr3_aa: CASIEGGTSYNEQFF
cdr3_nt: TGTGCCAGCATCGAGGGGGGTACGTCCTACAATGAGCAGTTCTTC
clone_size: .
cdr3_length: 15
d_call: .
v_call: TRBV2
j_call: TRBJ2-1

cdr3_aa: CATAPAGASSYEQYF
cdr3_nt: TGTGCCACCGCCCCCGCGGGGGCATCCTCCTACGAGCAGTACTTC
clone_size: .
cdr3_length: 15
d_call: .
v_call: TRBV19
j_call: TRBJ2-7

cdr3_aa: CASSLVPDSSSYEQYF
cdr3_nt: TGTGCCAGCAGCTTGGTGCCGGACAGTAGCTCCTACGAGCAGTACTTC
clone_size: .
cdr3_length: 16
d_call: .
v_call: TRBV5-6
j_call: TRBJ2-7

cdr3_aa: CASSFNREALYGYTF
cdr3_nt: TGTGCCAGCAGCTTCAACAGGGAGGCTCTCTATGGCTACACCTTC
clone_size: medium-sized
cdr3_length: 15
d_call: .
v_call: TRBV5-5
j_call: TRBJ1-2

cdr3_aa: CAISDSQTPEAFF
cdr3_nt: TGTGCCATCAGTGATTCCCAAACGCCTGAAGCTTTCTTT
clone_size: few
cdr3_length: 13
d_call: .
v_call: TRBV10-3
j_call: TRBJ1-1

cdr3_aa: CASSRGGPEFDQPQHF
cdr3_nt: TGTGCCAGCAGCCGGGGCGGTCCAGAGTTTGATCAGCCCCAGCATTTT
clone_size: .
cdr3_length: 16
d_call: .
v_call: TRBV28
j_call: TRBJ1-5

cdr3_aa: CASSLGGSGEQFF
cdr3_nt: TGTGCCAGTAGTTTGGGCGGGAGTGGCGAGCAGTTCTTC
clone_size: .
cdr3_length: 13
d_call: TRBD2
v_call: TRBV19
j_call: TRBJ2-1

cdr3_aa: CASSLEIGGLSYNEQFF
cdr3_nt: TGTGCCAGCAGCTTAGAAATAGGGGGCTTATCCTACAATGAGCAGTTCTTC
clone_size: .
cdr3_length: 17
d_call: TRBD1
v_call: TRBV11-2
j_call: TRBJ2-1

cdr3_aa: CATSREVDGNTEAFF
cdr3_nt: TGTGCCACCAGCAGAGAGGTGGACGGCAACACTGAAGCTTTCTTT
clone_size: .
cdr3_length: 15
d_call: .
v_call: TRBV15
j_call: TRBJ1-1

cdr3_aa: CASSWDTYNEQFF
cdr3_nt: TGCGCCAGCTCCTGGGATACCTACAATGAGCAGTTCTTC
clone_size: few
cdr3_length: 13
d_call: .
v_call: TRBV5-1
j_call: TRBJ2-1

cdr3_aa: CASSYYSTEQFF
cdr3_nt: TGTGCCAGCAGTTACTACTCCACTGAGCAGTTCTTC
clone_size: .
cdr3_length: 12
d_call: .
v_call: TRBV6-2/TRBV6-3
j_call: TRBJ2-1

cdr3_aa: CASSQSRYEQYF
cdr3_nt: TGCGCCAGCTCGCAATCCCGATACGAGCAGTACTTC
clone_size: .
cdr3_length: 12
d_call: .
v_call: TRBV23-1
j_call: TRBJ2-7

cdr3_aa: CASSVDRARGEQFF
cdr3_nt: TGTGCCAGCAGCGTAGACAGGGCACGGGGTGAGCAGTTCTTC
clone_size: once
cdr3_length: 14
d_call: .
v_call: TRBV9
j_call: TRBJ2-1

cdr3_aa: CASSSPPNNEQFF
cdr3_nt: TGTGCCAGCAGCTCCCCCCCGAACAATGAGCAGTTCTTC
clone_size: .
cdr3_length: 13
d_call: .
v_call: TRBV11-3
j_call: TRBJ2-1

cdr3_aa: CASNRQGNTEAFF
cdr3_nt: TGTGCCAGCAACCGACAGGGGAACACTGAAGCTTTCTTT
clone_size: .
cdr3_length: 13
d_call: TRBD1
v_call: TRBV2
j_call: TRBJ1-1

cdr3_aa: CASSQGGTGYEQYF
cdr3_nt: TGCGCCAGCAGCCAAGGAGGGACAGGCTACGAGCAGTACTTC
clone_size: .
cdr3_length: 14
d_call: TRBD1
v_call: TRBV4-3
j_call: TRBJ2-7

cdr3_aa: CASSLDFTGELFF
cdr3_nt: TGTGCCAGCAGCTTGGATTTTACCGGGGAGCTGTTTTTT
clone_size: .
cdr3_length: 13
d_call: .
v_call: TRBV11-3
j_call: TRBJ2-2

cdr3_aa: CASTGTSAAGELFF
cdr3_nt: TGTGCCAGCACGGGGACCAGCGCGGCCGGGGAGCTGTTTTTT
clone_size: .
cdr3_length: 14
d_call: .
v_call: TRBV2
j_call: TRBJ2-2

cdr3_aa: CASSEEGQGSGTEAFF
cdr3_nt: TGTGCCAGCAGTGAAGAGGGACAGGGCTCTGGCACTGAAGCTTTCTTT
clone_size: .
cdr3_length: 16
d_call: TRBD1
v_call: TRBV2
j_call: TRBJ1-1

cdr3_aa: CASSYLGSYNSPLHF
cdr3_nt: TGTGCCAGCAGTTACTTGGGCTCCTATAATTCACCCCTCCACTTT
clone_size: once
cdr3_length: 15
d_call: .
v_call: TRBV6-5
j_call: TRBJ1-6

cdr3_aa: CASKFYSGNTIYF
cdr3_nt: TGTGCCAGCAAATTCTACTCTGGAAACACCATATATTTT
clone_size: .
cdr3_length: 13
d_call: .
v_call: TRBV6-6
j_call: TRBJ1-3

cdr3_aa: CASRTRSGVDGELFF
cdr3_nt: TGTGCCAGCAGGACGAGATCAGGGGTTGACGGGGAGCTGTTTTTT
clone_size: .
cdr3_length: 15
d_call: .
v_call: TRBV11-2
j_call: TRBJ2-2

cdr3_aa: CASSSQGVGTEAFF
cdr3_nt: TGTGCCAGCAGCTCCCAGGGGGTCGGCACTGAAGCTTTCTTT
clone_size: few
cdr3_length: 14
d_call: TRBD1
v_call: TRBV9
j_call: TRBJ1-1

cdr3_aa: CASSRTSGAEETQYF
cdr3_nt: TGTGCCAGCAGCCGGACTAGCGGGGCCGAAGAGACCCAGTACTTC
clone_size: .
cdr3_length: 15
d_call: TRBD2
v_call: TRBV7-9
j_call: TRBJ2-5

cdr3_aa: CAISETSGNQPQHF
cdr3_nt: TGTGCCATCAGTGAAACTTCGGGCAATCAGCCCCAGCATTTT
clone_size: .
cdr3_length: 14
d_call: .
v_call: TRBV10-3
j_call: TRBJ1-5

cdr3_aa: CASSYGVSGANVLTF
cdr3_nt: TGTGCCAGCAGTTATGGAGTATCTGGGGCCAACGTCCTGACTTTC
clone_size: once
cdr3_length: 15
d_call: .
v_call: TRBV6-2/TRBV6-3
j_call: TRBJ2-6

cdr3_aa: CASSHGRTDNYGYTF
cdr3_nt: TGTGCCAGCAGCCATGGGAGGACAGACAACTATGGCTACACCTTC
clone_size: .
cdr3_length: 15
d_call: .
v_call: TRBV3-1/TRBV3-2
j_call: TRBJ1-2

cdr3_aa: CATERGGTGELFF
cdr3_nt: TGTGCCACCGAGCGGGGGGGCACCGGGGAGCTGTTTTTT
clone_size: .
cdr3_length: 13
d_call: TRBD2
v_call: TRBV24-1
j_call: TRBJ2-2

cdr3_aa: CASSLETGDYGYTF
cdr3_nt: TGTGCCAGCAGCTTAGAAACAGGGGACTATGGCTACACCTTC
clone_size: .
cdr3_length: 14
d_call: TRBD1
v_call: TRBV7-2
j_call: TRBJ1-2

cdr3_aa: CASSLGLDGTDTQYF
cdr3_nt: TGTGCCAGCAGTTTGGGACTAGACGGCACAGATACGCAGTATTTT
clone_size: .
cdr3_length: 15
d_call: TRBD2
v_call: TRBV6-5
j_call: TRBJ2-3

cdr3_aa: CASSLVGGLTDTQYF
cdr3_nt: TGCGCCAGCAGCTTGGTCGGGGGGCTCACAGATACGCAGTATTTT
clone_size: .
cdr3_length: 15
d_call: .
v_call: TRBV5-1
j_call: TRBJ2-3

cdr3_aa: CASSPFYSGGDYEQYF
cdr3_nt: TGTGCCAGCAGCCCGTTTTATTCAGGGGGCGACTACGAGCAGTACTTC
clone_size: .
cdr3_length: 16
d_call: TRBD1
v_call: TRBV7-2
j_call: TRBJ2-7

cdr3_aa: CASGGERVNTEAFF
cdr3_nt: TGTGCCAGCGGAGGGGAGAGGGTGAACACTGAAGCTTTCTTT
clone_size: .
cdr3_length: 14
d_call: .
v_call: TRBV2
j_call: TRBJ1-1

cdr3_aa: CASSPTGYEQYF
cdr3_nt: TGTGCCAGTAGCCCGACAGGCTACGAGCAGTACTTC
clone_size: .
cdr3_length: 12
d_call: .
v_call: TRBV19
j_call: TRBJ2-7

cdr3_aa: CASTQTGVNSPLHF
cdr3_nt: TGTGCCAGCACTCAGACAGGGGTAAATTCACCCCTCCACTTT
clone_size: .
cdr3_length: 14
d_call: TRBD1
v_call: TRBV2
j_call: TRBJ1-6

cdr3_aa: CAWSVVLNSPLHF
cdr3_nt: TGTGCCTGGAGTGTAGTGCTCAATTCACCCCTCCACTTT
clone_size: .
cdr3_length: 13
d_call: .
v_call: TRBV30
j_call: TRBJ1-6

cdr3_aa: CASSLTAGAYEQYF
cdr3_nt: TGTGCCAGCAGCTTAACGGCTGGGGCCTACGAGCAGTACTTC
clone_size: .
cdr3_length: 14
d_call: .
v_call: TRBV7-3
j_call: TRBJ2-7

cdr3_aa: CASSLTGQVVSGANVLTF
cdr3_nt: TGCGCCAGCAGCCTAACTGGACAGGTTGTCTCTGGGGCCAACGTCCTGACTTTC
clone_size: .
cdr3_length: 18
d_call: TRBD1
v_call: TRBV5-1
j_call: TRBJ2-6